This T cell receptor (beta chain) was retrieved from a study of spatial heterogeneity in lung cancer. Findings and limits, study-wide: Resection blood, more than follow-up blood, showed ubiquitous expanded tumor TCRs.

For this clonotype: Its antigen is unknown. A read error may be the cause here, since a much bigger clone is one base away.

Time point denoted: sample taken at primary tumor resection. Unsorted tumor, nontumor lung tissue or cryopreserved PBMC supplied the whole RNA. Germline V gene data show CDR1 as MGHRA and CDR2 as YSYEKL. This CDR3 region has 15 residues. V shed 0 bases and J shed 8 bases, with 16 bases lying between them. A distinct unique molecular identifier was carried by each TCR cDNA molecule. TCRdb reprocessed the 5' RACE reads via MiXCR and lists one record per CDR3 protein. The sample contains about 22,000 distinct CDR3 sequences, under 6% of which appear only once. The receptor's source is a male donor with early-stage non-small cell lung cancer. The sequences come from PBMCs, collected at surgery. The chain is built from TRBV4-1 and TRBJ1-2; D is possibly TRBD1 (5 bases). The CDR3 DNA follows: TGCGCCAGCAGCCAAGATGAAGGAGGGGTAAAGGGCTACACCTTC. Protein: CASSQDEGGVKGYTF.